This TCR beta chain was captured in a study of cytomegalovirus exposure and HLA in healthy donors. All the people who gave samples were healthy bone marrow donors. At collection, donors were nominally healthy, but unrecorded immune exposures were probable. It was with 60 Vbeta and 13 Jbeta primers that the PCR ran. Sequenced by immunoSEQ multiplex PCR; TCRdb stores in-frame clones only, minus some. The sample consists of hundreds of thousands of clones, roughly 70% of them appearing once. Deletions cut 6 bases from V and 5 bases from J, with 13 bases between. Germline V gives CDR1 SGHNT, CDR2 YENEEA. The CDR3 runs 13 residues.

The V call is TRBV11-3, the J call TRBJ1-1; possibly TRBD1 for D (6 bases). The sequence was obtained from a woman aged 25 to 39 in good health and CMV-seronegative. Sequencing used PBMCs. CDR3 DNA: TGTGCCAGCAGTACTAGGGGGGGGACTGAAGCTTTCTTT. Encoded protein: CASSTRGGTEAFF.